A single sample is the source of the 5 T cell receptor beta chains below, sequenced in a study of early T cells in non-severe SARS-CoV-2 infection. TCRdb re-called the 5' RACE reads through MiXCR, storing one row per CDR3 protein. The profile covers tens of thousands of distinct CDR3 sequences, with more than 10% appearing a single time and roughly 3.9% taken by the ten largest. Sample: whole blood. The source of these receptors is an adult who was a healthcare worker with PCR-confirmed SARS-CoV-2 infection or an uninfected control (not recorded which).

This rearrangement joins TRBV5-6 to TRBJ2-7; TRBD1 might be the D (6 bases). CDR1 is SGHDT, CDR2 YYEEEE, per germline. CDR3 length: 15 amino acids. Trimming took off 0 bases at V and 0 bases at J, with 10 bases between the two ends. Here the CDR3 reads CASSLAGTFSYEQYF. CDR3 bases: TGTGCCAGCAGCTTGGCCGGGACATTCTCCTACGAGCAGTACTTC.

This clonotype was seen repeatedly, ten times or more. This sequence joins TRBV5-4 and TRBJ2-7, with 10 bases fitting TRBD1. Germline assignment: CDR1 SGHNT and CDR2 YYREEE (reference sequence). Trimming took 3 bases from V and 5 from J; bases not matched to a gene: 8. The CDR3 has 15 amino acids. CDR3 DNA sequence: TGTGCCAGCAGCTCCCCCGGGACAGGGGTCAACGAGCAGTACTTC. It codes for CASSSPGTGVNEQYF.

This clonotype was detected many times. The chain recombines TRBV5-4 with TRBJ1-5, with D tentatively TRBD1 (6 bases). The germline V and J ends were trimmed by 2 bases and 2 bases, with 11 bases remaining between them. CDR1 and CDR2 (germline): SGHNT, YYREEE (reference sequence). The CDR3 has 15 amino acids. This chain's CDR3 is CASSFGGAGNQPQHF. The DNA of the CDR3 is TGTGCCAGCAGCTTTGGGGGGGCAGGCAATCAGCCCCAGCATTTT.

At least ten counts were recorded for this clonotype. The V and J genes are TRBV6-5 and TRBJ1-6, with D perhaps matching TRBD1 (5 bases). V lost 4 bases and J lost 10, with 14 bases in between. Germline CDR1 MNHEY, CDR2 SVGAGI. CDR3 size: 14 residues. The DNA for the CDR3 is TGTGCCAGCAGTTTGTCCGGCCGGGGGTCACCCCTCCACTTT. Its translation is CASSLSGRGSPLHF.

In its sample, this clonotype was seen a few times. The CDR3 nucleotides are TGCGCCAGCAGCACCCTAGCGGGATCAGGGGAGACCCAGTACTTC. Its translation is CASSTLAGSGETQYF. The V call is TRBV5-1, the J call TRBJ2-5; TRBD2 agrees at 9 bases. The CDR3 totals 15 residues. V shed 4 bases and J 5 bases; nucleotides not matched to a gene: 9. CDR1 is SGHRS and CDR2 is YFSETQ in the germline V gene.